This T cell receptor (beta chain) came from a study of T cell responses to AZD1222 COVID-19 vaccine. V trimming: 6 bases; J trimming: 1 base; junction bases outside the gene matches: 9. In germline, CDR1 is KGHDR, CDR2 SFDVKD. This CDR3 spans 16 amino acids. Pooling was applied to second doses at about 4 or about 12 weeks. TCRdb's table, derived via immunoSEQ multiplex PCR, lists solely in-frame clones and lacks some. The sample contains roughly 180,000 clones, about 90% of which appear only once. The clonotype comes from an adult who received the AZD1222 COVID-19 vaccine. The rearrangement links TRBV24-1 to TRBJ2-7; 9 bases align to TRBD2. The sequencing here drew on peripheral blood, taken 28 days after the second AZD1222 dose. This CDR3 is CATSNSQTSGSYEQYF. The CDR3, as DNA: TGTGCCACCAGTAATTCCCAGACTAGCGGTTCCTACGAGCAGTACTTC.